A selection of T cell receptor beta chains follows, all from one sample in a study of T cells in Graves' hyperthyroidism and ophthalmopathy. TCRdb itself ran the multiplex PCR reads through MiXCR, one entry per CDR3 protein. The sample includes approximately 400,000 distinct CDR3 sequences, 20% to 25% seen only once; the top ten take roughly 70%. Sequencing was carried out using blood. The receptors derive from a man aged 45-60 years with Graves' hyperthyroidism. CDR3s include the opening cysteine and the closing phenylalanine or tryptophan. A D gene is named only where the DNA matches it firmly. The listing skips clone size in some rows; elsewhere it reads once, few, many or a size class.

d_call | j_call | v_call | clone_size | cdr3_aa | cdr3_nt
. | TRBJ2-7 | TRBV2 | few | CANSRGQNYEQYF | TGTGCCAACAGTCGCGGACAGAATTACGAGCAGTACTTC
TRBD2 | TRBJ2-3 | TRBV5-5 | . | CASSLFASSGRATDTQYF | TGTGCCAGCAGCTTGTTCGCTTCTAGCGGGAGGGCGACAGATACGCAGTATTTT
. | TRBJ1-1 | TRBV30 | . | CAWSVNRYTEAFF | TGTGCCTGGAGTGTTAATCGATACACTGAAGCTTTCTTT
. | TRBJ1-6 | TRBV6-1 | . | CASSLGQKNSPLHF | TGTGCCAGCAGTCTAGGACAGAAAAATTCACCCCTCCACTTT
. | TRBJ1-1 | TRBV20-1 | . | CSATSTGNTEAFF | TGCAGTGCTACCAGTACAGGGAACACTGAAGCTTTCTTT
. | TRBJ2-5 | TRBV7-9 | many | CASSLDGGRETQYF | TGTGCCAGCAGCTTAGATGGGGGGCGAGAGACCCAGTACTTC
. | TRBJ2-3 | TRBV7-3 | many | CASSFRTSADTQYF | TGTGCCAGCAGCTTTCGGACGTCCGCAGATACGCAGTATTTT
. | TRBJ2-7 | TRBV11-2 | . | CASSVGTWYEQYF | TGTGCCAGCAGCGTGGGGACGTGGTACGAGCAGTACTTC
TRBD1 | TRBJ1-2 | TRBV7-8 | many | CASSRTGWDYGYTF | TGTGCCAGCAGCCGGACAGGGTGGGACTATGGCTACACCTTC
. | TRBJ2-3 | TRBV27 | . | CASNLRTGRADTQYF | TGTGCCAGCAATTTACGGACAGGGAGGGCAGATACGCAGTATTTT
. | TRBJ1-3 | TRBV6-1 | . | CASSETYVNGDTIYF | TGTGCCAGCAGTGAAACGTATGTCAACGGGGACACCATATATTTT
. | TRBJ2-3 | TRBV19 | . | CASSDQRGDTQYF | TGTGCCAGTTCGGACCAAAGGGGAGATACGCAGTATTTT
. | TRBJ1-5 | TRBV6-2/TRBV6-3 | . | CASSYKAGHRNQPQHF | TGTGCCAGCAGTTACAAAGCCGGACACCGCAATCAGCCCCAGCATTTT
. | TRBJ1-5 | TRBV2 | . | CASSDHYSNQPQHF | TGTGCCAGCAGTGATCATTATAGCAATCAGCCCCAGCATTTT
TRBD1 | TRBJ1-1 | TRBV3-1 | . | CASSPLMGQEAFF | TGTGCCAGCAGCCCCCTCATGGGACAGGAAGCTTTCTTT
TRBD2 | TRBJ2-7 | TRBV28 | once | CASSFRSGTSGVYEQYF | TGTGCCAGCAGTTTCCGATCCGGGACTAGCGGAGTCTACGAGCAGTACTTC
TRBD2 | TRBJ2-2 | TRBV5-1 | . | CASSPGTRTTGELFF | TGCGCCAGCAGCCCAGGGACTAGAACCACCGGGGAGCTGTTTTTT
. | TRBJ2-5 | TRBV2 | few | CASSGTNQGPKTQYF | TGTGCCAGCAGTGGCACTAATCAGGGCCCAAAGACCCAGTACTTC
TRBD2 | TRBJ2-2 | TRBV27 | . | CASMAVEAGRAGELFF | TGTGCCAGCATGGCGGTCGAAGCGGGAAGGGCCGGGGAGCTGTTTTTT
. | TRBJ1-5 | TRBV24-1 | few | CATSERGGQPQHF | TGTGCCACCAGTGAGAGGGGTGGTCAGCCCCAGCATTTT
TRBD2 | TRBJ2-1 | TRBV12-3/TRBV12-4 | few | CASRGGLAGYTNEQFF | TGTGCCAGCAGGGGGGGACTAGCGGGATATACCAATGAGCAGTTCTTC
. | TRBJ2-7 | TRBV10-3 | few | CATRHPSSYEQYF | TGTGCCACCCGACATCCCTCCTCCTACGAGCAGTACTTC
TRBD1 | TRBJ1-2 | TRBV5-1 | few | CASSLPTGAEGYTF | TGCGCCAGCAGCCTCCCGACAGGGGCTGAAGGCTACACCTTC
. | TRBJ2-3 | TRBV2 | many | CASRKGTATDTQYF | TGTGCCAGCAGGAAGGGAACAGCCACAGATACGCAGTATTTT
TRBD2 | TRBJ2-7 | TRBV20-1 | . | CSATRATASGRYEQYF | TGCAGTGCTACGAGAGCTACGGCTAGCGGGAGGTACGAGCAGTACTTC
TRBD1 | TRBJ2-1 | TRBV12-3/TRBV12-4 | many | CASSRTTGGKNEQFF | TGTGCCAGCAGCCGCACGACAGGGGGCAAAAATGAGCAGTTCTTC
TRBD2 | TRBJ2-7 | TRBV20-1 | many | CSASLTSGDYEQYF | TGCAGTGCTAGTCTGACTAGCGGGGACTACGAGCAGTACTTC
. | TRBJ1-2 | TRBV29-1 | few | CSVAPAGEDYGYTF | TGCAGCGTTGCCCCGGCAGGGGAGGACTATGGCTACACCTTC
TRBD2 | TRBJ2-1 | TRBV20-1 | . | CSATRLAGGPDEQFF | TGCAGTGCTACCAGACTAGCGGGAGGGCCAGATGAGCAGTTCTTC
. | TRBJ1-1 | TRBV4-1 | few | CASSQDTRVNTEAFF | TGCGCCAGCAGCCAAGACACCAGAGTGAACACTGAAGCTTTCTTT
. | TRBJ2-4 | TRBV12-3/TRBV12-4 | many | CASSLIPRFGGSVLKNIQYF | TGTGCCAGCAGTTTAATCCCTAGGTTTGGTGGGAGCGTGTTGAAAAACATTCAGTACTTC
TRBD1 | TRBJ2-7 | TRBV5-1 | . | CASSETGIGQYF | TGCGCCAGCAGCGAGACAGGGATTGGGCAGTACTTC
TRBD2 | TRBJ2-3 | TRBV28 | many | CASSRTRWTSGVADTQYF | TGTGCCAGCAGTCGTACAAGATGGACTAGCGGGGTCGCAGATACGCAGTATTTT
TRBD1 | TRBJ2-7 | TRBV7-2 | . | CASSLEGTGLNEQYF | TGTGCCAGCAGCTTGGAGGGGACAGGGTTAAACGAGCAGTACTTC
TRBD2 | TRBJ2-1 | TRBV5-1 | . | CASSPHSGRASYNEQFF | TGCGCCAGCAGCCCTCATAGCGGGAGGGCCTCCTACAATGAGCAGTTCTTC
TRBD2 | TRBJ2-3 | TRBV5-6 | . | CASSLSGRIYTQYF | TGTGCCAGCAGCCTAAGCGGGAGAATATATACGCAGTATTTT
. | TRBJ1-1 | TRBV6-1 | many | CASRPPTENTEAFF | TGTGCCAGCAGGCCTCCGACAGAGAACACTGAAGCTTTCTTT
TRBD2 | TRBJ2-3 | TRBV5-4 | . | CASSYGGRLAGGTDTQYF | TGTGCCAGCAGCTATGGTGGTAGACTAGCGGGAGGCACAGATACGCAGTATTTT
. | TRBJ1-5 | TRBV10-3 | . | CAISVAANQPQHF | TGTGCCATCAGTGTAGCCGCCAATCAGCCCCAGCATTTT
. | TRBJ2-5 | TRBV20-1 | many | CSARDLSGRTQYF | TGCAGTGCTAGAGATCTCAGCGGTAGGACCCAGTACTTC
TRBD2 | TRBJ2-5 | TRBV19 | . | CASSTGTSGMRDQYF | TGTGCCAGTAGTACTGGGACTAGCGGGATGCGGGACCAGTACTTC
TRBD1 | TRBJ2-3 | TRBV5-1 | many | CASSITGTGMDTQYF | TGCGCCAGCAGCATCACCGGGACAGGGATGGATACGCAGTATTTT
TRBD1 | TRBJ1-1 | TRBV6-2/TRBV6-3 | . | CASSASGTGYTEAFF | TGTGCCAGCAGTGCGTCCGGGACAGGGTACACTGAAGCTTTCTTT
TRBD1 | TRBJ2-7 | TRBV20-1 | . | CSARTRQGENYEQYF | TGCAGTGCTAGAACTCGACAGGGGGAGAACTACGAGCAGTACTTC
. | TRBJ1-2 | TRBV2 | . | CASSGKVALNYGYTF | TGTGCCAGCAGTGGCAAAGTGGCTTTAAACTATGGCTACACCTTC